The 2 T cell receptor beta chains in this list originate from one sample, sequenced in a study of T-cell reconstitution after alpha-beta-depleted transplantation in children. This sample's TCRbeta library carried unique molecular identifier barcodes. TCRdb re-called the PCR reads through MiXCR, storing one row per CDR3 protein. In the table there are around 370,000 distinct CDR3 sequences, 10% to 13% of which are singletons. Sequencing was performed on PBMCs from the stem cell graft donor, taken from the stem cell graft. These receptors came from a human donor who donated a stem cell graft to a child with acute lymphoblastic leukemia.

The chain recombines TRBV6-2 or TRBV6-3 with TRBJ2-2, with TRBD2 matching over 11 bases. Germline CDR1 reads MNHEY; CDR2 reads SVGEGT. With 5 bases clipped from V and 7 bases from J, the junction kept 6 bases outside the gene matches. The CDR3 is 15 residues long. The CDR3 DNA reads TGTGCCAGCAGTCCACTAGCGGGAGAGTTCGGGGAGCTGTTTTTT. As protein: CASSPLAGEFGELFF.

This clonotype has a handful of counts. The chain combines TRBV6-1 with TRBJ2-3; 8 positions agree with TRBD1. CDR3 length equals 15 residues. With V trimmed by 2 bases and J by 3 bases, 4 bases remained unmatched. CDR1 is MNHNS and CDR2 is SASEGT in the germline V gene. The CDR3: CASSEPGQGTDTQYF. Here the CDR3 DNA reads TGTGCCAGCAGTGAACCCGGACAGGGAACAGATACGCAGTATTTT.